The 22 T cell receptor beta chains below were found in one sample sequenced in a study of cytomegalovirus exposure and HLA in healthy donors (dated by TCRdb to the late 2010s). Library construction relied on the immunoSEQ multiplex PCR assay. The multiplex PCR relied on a mix of 60 forward primers for TCR Vbeta segments and 13 reverse primers for TCR Jbeta segments. TCRdb carries this immuneACCESS record with in-frame sequences only. Its versions omit some clonotypes, under half of them owing to an unresolved V gene in the studies checked, with the rest unexplained. This sample comprises about 130,000 clones, nearly 85% of them detected only once. 1% to 1.5% of the sample comes from the top ten. Sequences were obtained from PBMCs. These receptors all stem from a boy aged 10-17 years in good health and CMV-seronegative.

The gene calls are TRBV7-9 and TRBJ2-2; 7 bases are a match to TRBD1. The CDR3 is 15 amino acids. After removal of 5 bases from V and 6 bases from J, the junction contained 9 bases not matched to a gene. Germline V gene data show CDR1 as SEHNR and CDR2 as FQNEAQ (reference sequence). The CDR3 here is CASSALTGPSGELFF. CDR3 DNA: TGTGCCAGCAGCGCCCTGACAGGGCCCTCCGGGGAGCTGTTTTTT.

The chain links TRBV19 to TRBJ1-5; 7 bases agree with TRBD1. Germline CDR1 reads LNHDA; CDR2 reads SQIVND (reference sequence). CDR3 length equals 14 residues. V lost 7 bases to trimming and J lost 4 bases; unmatched junction nucleotides: 7. As DNA, the CDR3 is TGTGCCAGTACCTCAGGGGGATCGAATCAGCCCCAGCATTTT. Translating it yields CASTSGGSNQPQHF. The whole variable domain, filled in from reference TRBV19 and TRBJ1-5, reads DGGITQSPKYLFRKEGQNVTLSCEQNLNHDAMYWYRQDPGQGLRLIYYSQIVNDFQKGDIAEGYSVSREKKESFPLTVTSAQKNPTAFYLCASTSGGSNQPQHFGDGTRLSIL.

The chain carries TRBV2 and TRBJ1-5, with 9 bases that match TRBD1. V gave up 4 bases and J gave up 2 bases; unmatched junction bases: 3. CDR1 and CDR2 from the germline V gene are SNHLY and FYNNEI. The CDR3 loop spans 15 amino acids. This CDR3 is CASSARTGGNQPQHF. The DNA of the CDR3 is TGTGCCAGCAGTGCACGGACAGGGGGCAATCAGCCCCAGCATTTT.

This chain joins TRBV30 and TRBJ2-2; TRBD2 matches 7 bases. The CDR3 length is 16 residues. J lost 9 bases, V lost 0 bases, and 13 bases had no gene match. In germline, CDR1 is GTSNPN, CDR2 SVGIG (reference sequence). The CDR3, as DNA: TGTGCCTGGAGTGTAAGGCTGGGAGGGCAAACGAGGGAGCTGTTTTTT. The encoded protein is CAWSVRLGGQTRELFF.

V usage is TRBV9 and J usage is TRBJ1-3, with D unclear. V gave up 3 bases and J gave up 2 bases, with 9 bases separating them. Germline CDR1 reads SGDLS; CDR2 reads YYNGEE. The length of the CDR3 is 14 residues. CDR3 in DNA: TGTGCCAGCAGCGCCCCAGGCCCTGGAAACACCATATATTTT. Translated: CASSAPGPGNTIYF.

J is TRBJ1-3 and V is TRBV5-1; maybe TRBD1 (5 bases). Trimming took off 4 bases at V and 0 bases at J, with 11 bases between the two ends. The germline V gene has CDR1 SGHRS and CDR2 YFSETQ. The CDR3 has 15 residues. CDR3 in DNA: TGCGCCAGCAGCCCCTTTGACAGCTCTGGAAACACCATATATTTT. Encoded protein: CASSPFDSSGNTIYF.

This clone was counted a few times. V gene TRBV23-1 combines with J gene TRBJ1-5; 8 bases match TRBD1. TRBV23-1 carries the ORF label, with uncertain function. Trimming removed 0 bases from V and 4 bases from J; junction bases left unmatched: 2. The CDR3 runs 15 residues. This chain's CDR3 is CASSQSDRANQPQHF. CDR3 nucleotide sequence: TGCGCCAGCAGTCAATCGGACAGGGCGAATCAGCCCCAGCATTTT.

The rearrangement uses TRBV9 and TRBJ2-3; 7 bases map to TRBD1. Germline CDR1 reads SGDLS; CDR2 reads YYNGEE. With 3 bases clipped from V and 3 bases from J, the junction kept 7 bases outside the gene matches. The CDR3 has 15 amino acids. In nucleotides, the CDR3 is TGTGCCAGCAGCGCAGGACAGGATTATACAGATACGCAGTATTTT. It encodes CASSAGQDYTDTQYF.

The chain carries TRBV2 and TRBJ1-4; 11 bases map to TRBD1. CDR1 and CDR2 from the germline V gene are SNHLY and FYNNEI. The CDR3 has 15 residues. The V segment lost 4 bases and the J segment 7 bases; nucleotides outside the gene matches: 5. CDR3: CASSVDRGRSEKLFF. Here the CDR3 DNA reads TGTGCCAGCAGTGTGGACAGGGGGCGCAGTGAAAAACTGTTTTTT.

This chain links TRBV11-1 with TRBJ2-1; TRBD1 agrees at 7 bases. J was trimmed by 5 bases and V by 1 base; bases with no gene match: 5. Germline assignment: CDR1 SGHAT and CDR2 FQDESV (reference sequence). The CDR3 has 15 amino acids. CDR3 sequence: CASSLGGTANNEQFF. DNA for the CDR3: TGTGCCAGCAGCTTAGGAGGGACAGCGAACAATGAGCAGTTCTTC.

The chain couples TRBV5-6 to TRBJ1-6; 12 bases match TRBD1. This CDR3 contains 15 residues. Germline loops: CDR1 SGHDT, CDR2 YYEEEE. J lost 12 bases, V lost 2 bases, and 6 bases had no gene match. DNA of the CDR3: TGTGCCAGCAGCTTCCTCGGGACAGGGGGCTTACCCCTCCACTTT. It encodes CASSFLGTGGLPLHF.

V usage is TRBV6-1 and J usage is TRBJ2-1; D unclear. V was shortened by 3 bases and J by 8 bases, with 11 bases between the two germline ends. Germline lookup yields CDR1 MNHNS and CDR2 SASEGT. There are 13 residues in the CDR3. The CDR3 sequence is CASSDAKPHEQFF. The CDR3 region has the DNA TGTGCCAGCAGTGATGCGAAACCCCATGAGCAGTTCTTC.

The chain recombines TRBV4-2 with TRBJ2-2, with 11 nucleotides matching TRBD2. V trimming: 1 base; J trimming: 2 bases; junction bases outside the gene matches: 6. CDR1 and CDR2 (germline): LGHNA, YNFKEQ. CDR3 size: 18 residues. The CDR3 region has the DNA TGTGCCAGCAGCCAAGCCCTAGCGGGGGGCACCAACACCGGGGAGCTGTTTTTT. Protein: CASSQALAGGTNTGELFF.

The rearrangement joins TRBV6-5 to TRBJ2-1, with 8 bases aligning to TRBD2. From germline, CDR1 is MNHEY and CDR2 SVGAGI. With 2 bases clipped from V and 2 bases from J, the junction kept 5 bases outside the gene matches. The CDR3 loop spans 16 amino acids. CDR3 coding DNA: TGTGCCAGCAGTTACGCACTAGCGGTCCCCTACAATGAGCAGTTCTTC. The encoded protein is CASSYALAVPYNEQFF.

The chain recombines TRBV5-1 with TRBJ1-1; TRBD1 aligns across 9 bases. The junction had 2 bases not matched to a gene; V was cut back by 3 bases and J by 2 bases. CDR1 and CDR2 (germline): SGHRS, YFSETQ. The CDR3 loop spans 14 amino acids. Here the CDR3 DNA reads TGCGCCAGCAGCTGGACAGGGGCCAACACTGAAGCTTTCTTT. It encodes CASSWTGANTEAFF.

The V call is TRBV29-1, the J call TRBJ2-7, with a possible D match to TRBD2 (6 bases). CDR3 length: 13 amino acids. Trimming removed 7 bases from V and 4 bases from J, with 17 bases in between. Germline V gene lookup returns CDR1 SQVTM and CDR2 ANQGSEA. The CDR3 spells CSGRGSYSYEQYF. The DNA of the CDR3 is TGCAGCGGACGGGGGAGCTACAGTTACGAGCAGTACTTC.

This chain uses TRBV13 with TRBJ2-3, with 8 positions matching TRBD1. Germline CDR1 reads PRHDT; CDR2 reads FYEKMQ (reference sequence). CDR3 length: 14 residues. V lost 4 bases to trimming and J lost 5 bases; unmatched junction nucleotides: 5. DNA of the CDR3: TGTGCCAGCAGCTATGGACAGGGTCGAGATACGCAGTATTTT. It translates to CASSYGQGRDTQYF.

The rearrangement links TRBV5-1 to TRBJ2-3; 10 nucleotides line up with TRBD2. Germline V lookup: CDR1 SGHRS, CDR2 YFSETQ. V trimming: 3 bases; J trimming: 0 bases; junction bases outside the gene matches: 1. CDR3 length equals 15 residues. The CDR3, as DNA: TGCGCCAGCAGCTGGACTAGCGGCAGCACAGATACGCAGTATTTT. It codes for CASSWTSGSTDTQYF.

This chain links TRBV7-9 with TRBJ2-3, with D perhaps matching TRBD2 (6 bases). Germline-derived CDR1 and CDR2 are SEHNR and FQNEAQ (reference sequence). The CDR3 totals 12 residues. Trimming removed 4 bases from V and 14 bases from J, with 16 bases in between. The DNA of the CDR3 is TGTGCCAGCAGCTCGGGACGGGAGCAAGGGTATTTT. Protein product: CASSSGREQGYF. Supplemented by reference TRBV7-9 and TRBJ2-3, the full variable domain reads DTGVSQNPRHKITKRGQNVTFRCDPISEHNRLYWYRQTLGQGPEFLTYFQNEAQLEKSRLLSDRFSAERPKGSFSTLEIQRTEQGDSAMYLCASSSGREQGYFGPGTRLTVL.

The rearrangement joins TRBV28 to TRBJ1-1, with TRBD1 identical over 9 bases. The germline gives CDR1 MDHEN, CDR2 SYDVKM. This CDR3 region has 16 residues. V lost 6 bases to trimming and J lost 3 bases; unmatched junction nucleotides: 11. The DNA of the CDR3 is TGTGCCAGCAGGAAAACAGGGGGCGCGGGGGACACTGAAGCTTTCTTT. This translates into CASRKTGGAGDTEAFF.

This chain joins TRBV11-3 and TRBJ2-1; TRBD2 matches 7 bases. Germline V CDR1 and CDR2: SGHNT, YENEEA. Germline trimming cut 4 bases from V and 6 bases from J; bases unmatched to any gene: 9. This CDR3 has 15 residues. As DNA, the CDR3 is TGTGCCAGCAGCTCGCGGGGGATGGGCGTCAATGAGCAGTTCTTC. It specifies CASSSRGMGVNEQFF.

This rearrangement joins TRBV11-2 to TRBJ2-7; D possibly corresponds to TRBD2 (6 bases). The CDR3 consists of 14 residues. Germline CDR1 SGHAT, CDR2 FQNNGV. Trimming shortened V by 4 bases and J by 0 bases, and 10 bases separated the two germline ends. The CDR3 spells CASSSSGSSYEQYF. CDR3 in DNA: TGTGCCAGCAGCTCATCCGGGAGCTCCTACGAGCAGTACTTC.